The 23 T cell receptor beta chains presented below share a single source sample, sequenced in a study of blood T cell repertoires in COVID-19. TCRdb keeps only in-frame clones here, not all; method: immunoSEQ multiplex PCR. The sample includes a few hundred thousand clones, roughly nine tenths seen only once; the top ten take about a fifth. The source material was PBMCs or T cells enriched from blood (not recorded which). These receptor sequences come from a woman aged 30 to 39 who had recovered from COVID-19.

This clone is a singleton in its sample. The rearrangement joins TRBV6-5 to TRBJ1-2; D unclear. The CDR3 is made up of 13 amino acids. CDR1 is MNHEY and CDR2 is SVGAGI in the germline V gene. Trimming shortened V by 6 bases and J by 8 bases, and 16 bases separated the two germline ends. The DNA for the CDR3 is TGTGCCAGCAGCCGCGCGTGGTCGGGGGGCTACACCTTC. Translating gives CASSRAWSGGYTF.

This clone was counted a few times. This chain uses TRBV4-2 with TRBJ2-3, with 10 bases matching TRBD2. The CDR3 covers 16 residues. Trimming cost V 5 bases and J 4 bases; bases outside gene matches: 9. Germline lookup yields CDR1 LGHNA and CDR2 YNFKEQ. The CDR3 reads CASSYPEREGADTQYF. CDR3 nucleotide sequence: TGTGCCAGCAGCTACCCCGAGCGGGAGGGGGCAGATACGCAGTATTTT.

The V and J genes are TRBV19 and TRBJ1-5, with TRBD1 matching over 8 bases. Per the germline V gene, CDR1 is LNHDA and CDR2 is SQIVND (reference sequence). CDR3 length equals 14 residues. With 3 bases clipped from V and 7 bases from J, the junction kept 5 bases outside the gene matches. This CDR3 is CASSMTGAQQPQHF. CDR3 bases: TGTGCCAGTAGTATGACAGGGGCCCAGCAGCCCCAGCATTTT.

Remarks on this clone: The same CDR3 arises from other DNA sequences in this sample as well. The V gene is TRBV27, the J gene TRBJ1-1; 7 bases are shared with TRBD1. V lost 6 bases and J lost 5; bases outside the gene matches: 9. The CDR3 is 14 residues long. Per the germline V gene, CDR1 is MNHEY and CDR2 is SMNVEV (reference sequence). The CDR3: CASSKGQRGTEAFF. The CDR3 DNA reads as TGTGCCAGCAGCAAGGGACAGCGAGGGACTGAAGCTTTCTTT.

The chain carries TRBV28 and TRBJ1-2, with TRBD1 matching 7 bases. The CDR3 runs 14 residues. CDR1 MDHEN and CDR2 SYDVKM come from the germline V gene. V lost 5 bases, J lost 1 base, and 4 bases stayed unmatched. The CDR3 loop is CASSPTGRNYGYTF. Written as DNA, the CDR3 is TGTGCCAGCAGTCCGACAGGGCGTAACTATGGCTACACCTTC.

The chain links TRBV6-5 to TRBJ2-7; possibly TRBD1 for D (7 bases). The CDR3 consists of 14 residues. CDR1 and CDR2 (germline): MNHEY, SVGAGI. V lost 10 bases and J 6 bases, leaving 22 bases between the germline ends. As DNA, the CDR3 is TGTGCCACAGAGGGGGACGTGGAGGGGGCCGAGCAGTACTTC. Translation: CATEGDVEGAEQYF.

This sequence joins TRBV20-1 and TRBJ1-3; D uncertain. The V and J ends lost 0 bases and 9 bases respectively, with 6 bases between them. The germline gives CDR1 DFQATT, CDR2 SNEGSKA (reference sequence). The CDR3 contains 11 residues. The CDR3 DNA is TGCAGTGCTAGAGAGGAGTTCACCATATATTTT. Its protein is CSAREEFTIYF.

The V gene is TRBV6-5, the J gene TRBJ2-5; 9 bases agree with TRBD2. Trimming removed 2 bases from V and 5 bases from J; junction bases left unmatched: 6. CDR1 is MNHEY and CDR2 is SVGAGI in the germline V gene. CDR3 length equals 15 residues. The CDR3 loop is CASSYIAGDGETQYF. The CDR3 bases are TGTGCCAGCAGTTACATAGCGGGGGACGGGGAGACCCAGTACTTC.

This rearrangement joins TRBV3-1 (or the pseudogene TRBV3-2) to TRBJ2-7, with 9 positions matching TRBD2. The V segment lost 1 base and the J segment 7 bases; nucleotides outside the gene matches: 2. The V gene's germline CDR1 is LGHDT and CDR2 YNNKEL (reference sequence). The CDR3 covers 13 residues. In DNA, the CDR3 is TGTGCCAGCAGCCAAGGCGGGGGGGATGAGCAGTACTTC. This gives the protein CASSQGGGDEQYF.

V usage is TRBV18 and J usage is TRBJ1-4; D might be TRBD1 (5 bases). The CDR3 consists of 15 residues. Trimming shortened V by 4 bases and J by 7 bases, and 16 bases separated the two germline ends. Germline V gene sequence: CDR1 KGHSH, CDR2 LQKENI. The CDR3 coding sequence is TGTGCCAGCTCACTCGGAGGGACGGCGGGTGAAAAACTGTTTTTT. Encoded protein: CASSLGGTAGEKLFF.

The rearrangement links TRBV30 to TRBJ2-5; tentatively, D is TRBD2 (5 bases). Between the trimmed V and J ends, which lost 4 bases and 3 bases, there was a span of 18 bases. The germline V gene has CDR1 GTSNPN and CDR2 SVGIG (reference sequence). This CDR3 contains 15 residues. The CDR3 sequence: CAWTEGSILEETQYF. The CDR3 DNA is TGTGCCTGGACTGAGGGCAGTATCTTAGAAGAGACCCAGTACTTC.

The J gene is TRBJ2-1, the V gene TRBV6-5, with D possibly being TRBD2 (5 bases). CDR1 and CDR2 from the germline V gene are MNHEY and SVGAGI. Trimming left V 2 bases short and J 10 bases short, with 9 bases between. CDR3 size: 12 residues. The CDR3 loop reads CASSYAPGEQFF. The DNA of the CDR3 is TGTGCCAGCAGTTACGCCCCGGGAGAGCAGTTCTTC.

The rearrangement links TRBV5-1 to TRBJ1-2, with unresolved D. This CDR3 has 14 amino acids. Trimming stripped 0 bases from V and 4 bases from J, with 10 bases between. The germline V gene encodes CDR1 SGHRS and CDR2 YFSETQ. The CDR3 loop reads CASSLDGGSYGYTF. The CDR3 DNA is TGCGCCAGCAGCTTGGACGGAGGAAGCTATGGCTACACCTTC.

This chain connects TRBV7-3 to TRBJ2-7; 8 nucleotides align to TRBD2. The V and J ends lost 1 base and 3 bases, in that order; junction bases with no gene match: 2. The CDR3 contains 14 residues. Per germline, CDR1 SGHTA and CDR2 FQGTGA. The CDR3: CASSLKAGVYEQYF. The DNA for the CDR3 is TGTGCCAGCAGCTTAAAAGCGGGAGTCTACGAGCAGTACTTC.

The rearrangement joins TRBV19 to TRBJ2-7; a possible D gene is TRBD2 (5 bases). V dropped 0 bases and J dropped 6 bases, with 9 bases sitting between them. Germline CDR1 LNHDA, CDR2 SQIVND (reference sequence). This CDR3 has 13 residues. The DNA of the CDR3 is TGTGCCAGTAGTATAGATCGAGGGTTCGAGCAGTACTTC. Translating it yields CASSIDRGFEQYF.

The chain uses TRBV29-1 and TRBJ1-1; 12 bases line up with TRBD1. The CDR3 totals 14 residues. The germline V gene encodes CDR1 SQVTM and CDR2 ANQGSEA. Losses at the gene ends were 2 bases for V and 10 bases for J; bases not matched to a gene: 8. CDR3 residues: CSVEPGTGGGGAFF. CDR3 bases: TGCAGCGTTGAACCCGGGACAGGGGGCGGGGGAGCTTTCTTT.

The rearrangement joins TRBV24-1 to TRBJ2-5; possibly TRBD1 for D (5 bases). V dropped 0 bases and J dropped 4 bases, with 14 bases sitting between them. The CDR3 runs to 16 residues. Per the germline V gene, CDR1 is KGHDR and CDR2 is SFDVKD. This chain's CDR3 is CATSDLQQGAPETQYF. CDR3 DNA sequence: TGTGCCACCAGTGATTTGCAGCAGGGTGCACCAGAGACCCAGTACTTC.

The rearrangement uses TRBV25-1 and TRBJ1-3; 7 bases fit TRBD1. Germline CDR1 and CDR2: MGHDK and SYGVNS. There are 13 residues in the CDR3. V lost 7 bases and J lost 2; bases outside the gene matches: 2. CDR3 protein: CASTTGAGNTIYF. In nucleotides, the CDR3 is TGTGCCAGCACTACAGGGGCTGGAAACACCATATATTTT.

The chain couples TRBV2 to TRBJ2-2, with 7 bases aligning to TRBD2. The CDR3 extends over 15 amino acids. The J segment lost 1 base and the V segment lost 7 bases, leaving 6 bases of the junction unmatched. Germline CDR1 SNHLY, CDR2 FYNNEI. The CDR3, as DNA: TGTGCCAGCAAAAGAAGCGGGGTGAACACCGGGGAGCTGTTTTTT. As protein: CASKRSGVNTGELFF.

The chain is built from TRBV11-2 and TRBJ1-2, with 10 nucleotides matching TRBD1. Germline trimming cut 1 base from V and 1 base from J; bases unmatched to any gene: 12. The CDR3 contains 19 residues. CDR1 is SGHAT, CDR2 FQNNGV, per germline. The DNA for the CDR3 is TGTGCCAGCAGCTTAGGGGGTACCGGGACAGGGGCACTTAACTATGGCTACACCTTC. This codes for CASSLGGTGTGALNYGYTF. The complete variable domain, with remaining parts taken from reference TRBV11-2 and TRBJ1-2, reads EAGVAQSPRYKIIEKRQSVAFWCNPISGHATLYWYQQILGQGPKLLIQFQNNGVVDDSQLPKDRFSAERLKGVDSTLKIQPAKLEDSAVYLCASSLGGTGTGALNYGYTFGSGTRLTVV.

The J gene is TRBJ2-1, the V gene TRBV4-2; the match to TRBD1 covers 9 bases. Looked up from germline, CDR1 is LGHNA and CDR2 is YNFKEQ. CDR3 length: 13 residues. J lost 8 bases, V lost 4 bases, and 3 bases had no gene match. Here the CDR3 DNA reads TGTGCCAGCAGCCGACAGGGGGGAGATGAGCAGTTCTTC. Translated, it gives CASSRQGGDEQFF.

The rearrangement links TRBV28 to TRBJ1-2, with 9 nucleotides matching TRBD1. Losses at the gene ends were 5 bases for V and 6 bases for J; bases not matched to a gene: 7. Germline V gene sequence: CDR1 MDHEN, CDR2 SYDVKM. The CDR3 contains 14 residues. Here the CDR3 DNA reads TGTGCCAGCAGTGCTCGGGACAGGGAGAATGGCTACACCTTC. It encodes CASSARDRENGYTF.

The chain employs TRBV7-2 and TRBJ1-1, with 7 bases fitting TRBD1. J gave up 4 bases and V 0 bases, and 23 bases lay outside the gene matches. Germline assignment: CDR1 SGHTA and CDR2 FQGNSA. This CDR3 has 21 residues. CDR3 nucleotides: TGTGCCAGCAGCTTAGCCGCCGAACGTCTTAGCCAAGGGGCAGGGGGCACTGAAGCTTTCTTT. Translated, it gives CASSLAAERLSQGAGGTEAFF.